This T cell receptor beta chain stems from a study of immune evolution from preneoplasia to lung adenocarcinoma. Study-wide results and caveats: Top clone share appeared to fall from AAH through AIS, MIA, adenocarcinoma. Later-stage lesions seemingly showed higher T cell density and diversity than normal lung.

Libraries were prepared by immunoSEQ multiplex PCR; TCRdb keeps only in-frame clonotypes and omits some of them. Of more than 5,000 clones listed, nearly 80% are singletons. The germline V gene has CDR1 SEHNR and CDR2 FQNEAQ (reference sequence). Unmatched junction bases numbered 11, after V lost 3 bases and J lost 0 bases. The CDR3 consists of 18 residues. This clone came up once. Its antigen is not known. Two lung cancer pathologists independently confirmed each histologic diagnosis. The chain has TRBV7-9 and TRBJ2-7, with TRBD2 matching over 10 bases. Sequencing was performed on FFPE minimally invasive lung adenocarcinoma tissue. The receptor was derived from a person aged 60-80 years with lung adenocarcinoma. The CDR3 DNA sequence: TGTGCCAGCAGCTTCTTTGAGACTAGCGGGTTAAGCTCCTACGAGCAGTACTTC. As protein: CASSFFETSGLSSYEQYF.